Listed below are T cell receptor beta chains from one sample, sequenced in a study of response to subunit inactivated influenza vaccine. TCRdb processed the RT-PCR reads anew with MiXCR; each CDR3 protein has one entry. The sample includes about 570,000 distinct CDR3 sequences, over 9.5% of them seen just once. The sequencing here drew on PBMCs from blood, taken on the day of vaccination. The receptors come from a man aged 45-60 years who received an inactivated influenza vaccine. The CDR3 runs from the conserved cysteine through the conserved F or W. The D gene is left open where the match is weak. Expanded clones get a size class; other rows say once, few or many, or leave the size out.

clone size: -; J gene: TRBJ2-1; V gene: TRBV2; D gene: -; CDR3 protein: CASSERYEYNEQFF; CDR3 DNA: TGTGCCAGCAGTGAAAGGTACGAGTACAATGAGCAGTTCTTC
clone size: few; J gene: TRBJ1-1; V gene: TRBV20-1; D gene: TRBD1; CDR3 protein: CSARTSGGQVEAFF; CDR3 DNA: TGCAGTGCTAGAACTTCCGGAGGACAGGTTGAAGCTTTCTTT
clone size: -; J gene: TRBJ2-1; V gene: TRBV6-5; D gene: TRBD2; CDR3 protein: CASSYSGGARTYNELFF; CDR3 DNA: TGTGCCAGCAGTTACTCCGGGGGGGCCCGAACCTACAATGAGCTGTTCTTC
clone size: few; J gene: TRBJ2-7; V gene: TRBV20-1; D gene: -; CDR3 protein: CSARTTASYEQYF; CDR3 DNA: TGCAGTGCTAGAACTACGGCCTCCTACGAGCAGTACTTC
clone size: -; J gene: TRBJ2-7; V gene: TRBV7-3; D gene: TRBD2; CDR3 protein: CASSMTSSTSYEQYF; CDR3 DNA: TGTGCCAGCAGCATGACTAGCTCTACCTCCTACGAGCAGTACTTC
clone size: -; J gene: TRBJ2-7; V gene: TRBV6-5; D gene: TRBD1; CDR3 protein: CASSFSIPGQGVYEQYF; CDR3 DNA: TGTGCCAGCAGTTTTTCAATACCGGGACAGGGTGTCTACGAGCAGTACTTC
clone size: -; J gene: TRBJ2-3; V gene: TRBV20-1; D gene: TRBD2; CDR3 protein: CSARDLIAGVDTQYF; CDR3 DNA: TGCAGTGCTAGAGATCTAATAGCGGGGGTAGATACGCAGTATTTT
clone size: few; J gene: TRBJ2-7; V gene: TRBV29-1; D gene: -; CDR3 protein: CSVEEAQGSEQYF; CDR3 DNA: TGCAGCGTTGAAGAAGCTCAGGGCTCCGAGCAGTACTTC
clone size: few; J gene: TRBJ2-7; V gene: TRBV28; D gene: -; CDR3 protein: CASTDYRNISSYEQYF; CDR3 DNA: TGTGCCAGCACGGATTACAGGAACATTTCTTCCTACGAGCAGTACTTC
clone size: few; J gene: TRBJ2-7; V gene: TRBV4-3; D gene: -; CDR3 protein: CASSQATLDSAEQYF; CDR3 DNA: TGCGCCAGCAGCCAAGCCACACTAGATTCGGCCGAGCAGTACTTC
clone size: -; J gene: TRBJ2-1; V gene: TRBV10-3; D gene: TRBD2; CDR3 protein: CAISVGTSGRNYNEQFF; CDR3 DNA: TGTGCCATCAGTGTCGGGACTAGCGGGAGAAACTACAATGAGCAGTTCTTC
clone size: -; J gene: TRBJ2-5; V gene: TRBV7-2; D gene: -; CDR3 protein: CASSLFQRETQYF; CDR3 DNA: TGTGCCAGCAGCTTATTCCAGCGGGAGACCCAGTACTTC
clone size: -; J gene: TRBJ2-2; V gene: TRBV18; D gene: -; CDR3 protein: CASSPRLSGVHNTGELFF; CDR3 DNA: TGTGCCAGCTCACCACGGCTATCGGGAGTTCATAACACCGGGGAGCTGTTTTTT
clone size: few; J gene: TRBJ1-2; V gene: TRBV28; D gene: -; CDR3 protein: CASSLIEPSGYTF; CDR3 DNA: TGTGCCAGCAGTTTAATTGAGCCCTCTGGCTACACCTTC
clone size: few; J gene: TRBJ2-1; V gene: TRBV4-3; D gene: -; CDR3 protein: CASSQDLGWEYNEQFF; CDR3 DNA: TGCGCCAGCAGCCAAGATCTAGGGTGGGAGTACAATGAGCAGTTCTTC
clone size: -; J gene: TRBJ2-7; V gene: TRBV20-1; D gene: TRBD2; CDR3 protein: CSARDRGLFGGAYEQYF; CDR3 DNA: TGCAGTGCTAGAGATCGTGGGTTGTTCGGGGGGGCCTACGAGCAGTACTTC
clone size: few; J gene: TRBJ2-7; V gene: TRBV7-6; D gene: -; CDR3 protein: CASSLGEKWYEQYF; CDR3 DNA: TGTGCCAGCAGCTTAGGGGAGAAGTGGTACGAGCAGTACTTC
clone size: -; J gene: TRBJ2-7; V gene: TRBV20-1; D gene: TRBD2; CDR3 protein: CSARGASGSMYEQYF; CDR3 DNA: TGCAGTGCTCGAGGGGCTAGCGGGAGTATGTACGAGCAGTACTTC
clone size: many; J gene: TRBJ2-1; V gene: TRBV4-2; D gene: TRBD2; CDR3 protein: CASSQGLAGDEQFF; CDR3 DNA: TGTGCCAGCAGCCAAGGACTAGCTGGGGATGAGCAGTTCTTC
clone size: few; J gene: TRBJ2-5; V gene: TRBV3-1; D gene: TRBD2; CDR3 protein: CASSRDPPGLAEYQETQYF; CDR3 DNA: TGTGCCAGCAGCCGCGACCCTCCGGGACTAGCGGAGTACCAAGAGACCCAGTACTTC
clone size: -; J gene: TRBJ1-4; V gene: TRBV30; D gene: -; CDR3 protein: CAWSREKLFF; CDR3 DNA: TGTGCCTGGAGCCGTGAAAAACTGTTTTTT
clone size: few; J gene: TRBJ1-2; V gene: TRBV24-1; D gene: -; CDR3 protein: CATSDSGRFAGYTF; CDR3 DNA: TGTGCCACCAGTGACTCGGGACGGTTTGCGGGCTACACCTTC
clone size: -; J gene: TRBJ2-5; V gene: TRBV7-7; D gene: TRBD2; CDR3 protein: CASSSGLAGGILQETQYF; CDR3 DNA: TGTGCTAGCAGCTCCGGACTAGCGGGGGGGATTCTCCAAGAGACCCAGTACTTC
clone size: many; J gene: TRBJ2-2; V gene: TRBV5-1; D gene: -; CDR3 protein: CASSPQSGVTGELFF; CDR3 DNA: TGCGCCAGCAGCCCACAGTCGGGGGTTACCGGGGAGCTGTTTTTT
clone size: -; J gene: TRBJ2-7; V gene: TRBV29-1; D gene: -; CDR3 protein: CSVARGGQRHEQYF; CDR3 DNA: TGCAGCGTTGCCCGCGGGGGACAAAGGCACGAGCAGTACTTC
clone size: few; J gene: TRBJ2-3; V gene: TRBV11-2; D gene: -; CDR3 protein: CASSSGLRDTQYF; CDR3 DNA: TGTGCCAGCAGCTCGGGACTCAGAGATACGCAGTATTTT
clone size: few; J gene: TRBJ2-5; V gene: TRBV20-1; D gene: -; CDR3 protein: CSAKVGLGQETQYF; CDR3 DNA: TGCAGTGCCAAAGTAGGCTTAGGTCAAGAGACCCAGTACTTC
clone size: few; J gene: TRBJ1-2; V gene: TRBV28; D gene: -; CDR3 protein: CASSPQIYGYTF; CDR3 DNA: TGTGCCAGCAGCCCCCAGATCTATGGCTACACCTTC
clone size: -; J gene: TRBJ2-7; V gene: TRBV3-1; D gene: TRBD2; CDR3 protein: CASSITPGLAGANPYEQYF; CDR3 DNA: TGTGCCAGCAGCATTACCCCGGGACTAGCGGGGGCCAATCCCTACGAGCAGTACTTC
clone size: -; J gene: TRBJ2-7; V gene: TRBV9; D gene: -; CDR3 protein: CASSEGDTSYEQYF; CDR3 DNA: TGTGCCAGCAGCGAGGGGGACACCTCCTACGAGCAGTACTTC
clone size: few; J gene: TRBJ2-3; V gene: TRBV5-1; D gene: TRBD2; CDR3 protein: CASSSTYLAGGRTDTQYF; CDR3 DNA: TGCGCCAGCAGCTCCACATATCTAGCGGGAGGGCGCACAGATACGCAGTATTTT
clone size: many; J gene: TRBJ2-7; V gene: TRBV7-8; D gene: -; CDR3 protein: CASSYTPRSPTYEQYF; CDR3 DNA: TGTGCCAGCAGCTATACGCCCAGGTCCCCTACCTACGAGCAGTACTTC
clone size: few; J gene: TRBJ2-7; V gene: TRBV6-5; D gene: -; CDR3 protein: CASSSVGNEQYF; CDR3 DNA: TGTGCCAGCAGTTCGGTGGGGAACGAGCAGTACTTC
clone size: -; J gene: TRBJ1-2; V gene: TRBV15; D gene: TRBD1; CDR3 protein: CATSRGDSNNYGYTF; CDR3 DNA: TGTGCCACCAGCAGAGGGGACAGTAATAACTATGGCTACACCTTC